The 21 T cell receptor beta chains in this list originate from one sample, sequenced in a study of blood T cell repertoires in COVID-19. Sequenced by immunoSEQ multiplex PCR; TCRdb stores in-frame clones only, minus some. The sample contains fewer than 150,000 clones, over 60% of which appear only once. Sequencing was performed on peripheral blood. The receptors stem from a man in his 70s with acute or convalescent COVID-19.

The chain employs TRBV7-3 and TRBJ1-1, with D tentatively TRBD1 (6 bases). Trimming stripped 2 bases from V and 0 bases from J, with 13 bases between. Germline-derived CDR1 and CDR2 are SGHTA and FQGTGA. The CDR3 loop spans 16 amino acids. CDR3 in DNA: TGTGCCAGCAGCTTAGGAGGAAGGGGGATGAACACTGAAGCTTTCTTT. This gives the protein CASSLGGRGMNTEAFF.

CDR3 nucleotides: TGTGCCAGCAGCGTAACTAGCGGGGGGGTCAGTAATGAGCAGTTCTTC. Protein product: CASSVTSGGVSNEQFF. V is TRBV9 and J is TRBJ2-1; TRBD2 matches 13 bases. Germline values: CDR1 SGDLS, CDR2 YYNGEE. The CDR3 runs 16 residues. V lost 1 base and J lost 7; bases outside the gene matches: 5.

The genes are TRBV5-1 and TRBJ1-4, with D maybe TRBD1 (5 bases). The CDR3 covers 14 residues. Trimming shortened V by 7 bases and J by 3 bases, and 13 bases separated the two germline ends. CDR1 and CDR2 (germline): SGHRS, YFSETQ. CDR3 protein: CASGRGSANEKLFF. Here the CDR3 DNA reads TGCGCCAGCGGCCGGGGGTCGGCTAATGAAAAACTGTTTTTT. The full variable domain, its missing parts supplied by reference TRBV5-1 and TRBJ1-4, is KAGVTQTPRYLIKTRGQQVTLSCSPISGHRSVSWYQQTPGQGLQFLFEYFSETQRNKGNFPGRFSGRQFSNSRSEMNVSTLELGDSALYLCASGRGSANEKLFFGSGTQLSVL.

For the CDR3, the DNA is TGTGCCAGCAGTTTAGGGGGGAACAGAAACACTGAAGCTTTCTTT. It is translated as CASSLGGNRNTEAFF. The chain is built from TRBV28 and TRBJ1-1, with D maybe TRBD1 (5 bases). The CDR3 is 15 amino acids. Trimming removed 2 bases at V and 2 bases at J, with 12 bases between. Germline lookup yields CDR1 MDHEN and CDR2 SYDVKM.

This clone appeared a few times. The genes are TRBV5-1 and TRBJ1-2; 11 bases are shared with TRBD1. Trimming cost V 3 bases and J 3 bases; bases outside gene matches: 10. The CDR3 has 17 amino acids. Germline CDR1 and CDR2: SGHRS and YFSETQ. CDR3: CASSSSRDRGVYYGYTF. CDR3 nucleotide sequence: TGCGCCAGCAGCTCGTCCCGGGACAGGGGGGTCTACTATGGCTACACCTTC.

This chain joins TRBV5-4 and TRBJ1-1, with 9 bases that match TRBD1. Looked up from germline, CDR1 is SGHNT and CDR2 is YYREEE (reference sequence). CDR3 size: 16 residues. V gave up 4 bases and J gave up 0 bases; unmatched junction bases: 7. CDR3 in DNA: TGTGCCAGCAGCCTTGGACAGGGGAGTATGAACACTGAAGCTTTCTTT. The encoded protein is CASSLGQGSMNTEAFF.

The genes are TRBV5-4 and TRBJ2-1; 10 positions match TRBD2. CDR1 and CDR2 from the germline V gene are SGHNT and YYREEE (reference sequence). The CDR3 totals 14 residues. V shed 9 bases and J 6 bases; nucleotides not matched to a gene: 9. The chain's CDR3 is CAMRSGRDSNEQFF. In nucleotides, the CDR3 is TGTGCCATGAGAAGCGGGAGGGATTCCAATGAGCAGTTCTTC.

The V gene is TRBV10-3, the J gene TRBJ1-2; D perhaps matches TRBD1 (6 bases). In germline, CDR1 is ENHRY, CDR2 SYGVKD. Trimming shortened V by 4 bases and J by 2 bases, and 8 bases separated the two germline ends. This CDR3 is 13 amino acids long. CDR3 in amino acids: CAISGGQNYGYTF. The CDR3 bases are TGTGCCATCAGTGGAGGACAGAACTATGGCTACACCTTC.

The V and J genes are TRBV6-5 and TRBJ1-2; a possible D gene is TRBD1 (5 bases). Looked up from germline, CDR1 is MNHEY and CDR2 is SVGAGI. The CDR3 is 16 amino acids. Trimming shortened V by 2 bases and J by 4 bases, and 17 bases separated the two germline ends. CDR3 sequence (DNA): TGTGCCAGCAGTTACGGGCAGGGTGCCACCGGCTATGGCTACACCTTC. This gives the protein CASSYGQGATGYGYTF.

The chain is built from TRBV6-5 and TRBJ2-1; the match to TRBD1 covers 9 bases. This CDR3 contains 15 residues. V shed 6 bases, J shed 7 bases, and the junction held 10 bases outside the gene matches. The germline gives CDR1 MNHEY, CDR2 SVGAGI. The CDR3 bases are TGTGCCAGCAGCCACTCCGGGACAGGGCGGAATGAGCAGTTCTTC. Translation: CASSHSGTGRNEQFF.

The DNA for the CDR3 is TGTGCCACCAGCAGAGCCGAGGAGACCCAGTACTTC. This sequence encodes CATSRAEETQYF. The J gene is TRBJ2-5, the V gene TRBV15, with D uncertain. With 1 base removed from V and 5 bases from J, the gap between germline ends came to 5 bases. CDR3 length equals 12 residues. CDR1 is LNHNV, CDR2 YYDKDF, per germline (reference sequence). Full variable domain (outside the CDR3, taken from reference TRBV15 and TRBJ2-5): DAMVIQNPRYQVTQFGKPVTLSCSQTLNHNVMYWYQQKSSQAPKLLFHYYDKDFNNEADTPDNFQSRRPNTSFCFLDIRSPGLGDTAMYLCATSRAEETQYFGPGTRLLVL.

The chain is built from TRBV2 and TRBJ2-7; maybe TRBD2 (5 bases). The germline CDR1 and CDR2 sequences are SNHLY and FYNNEI. This CDR3 spans 13 amino acids. Trimming removed 7 bases from V and 3 bases from J, with 13 bases in between. The CDR3 region is CASNSLVVYEQYF. In DNA, the CDR3 is TGTGCCAGCAACTCACTAGTCGTCTACGAGCAGTACTTC.

The rearrangement links TRBV5-6 to TRBJ2-3, with no clear D. Trimming shortened V by 3 bases and J by 3 bases, and 5 bases separated the two germline ends. Germline V lookup: CDR1 SGHDT, CDR2 YYEEEE. The CDR3 spans 12 residues. CDR3 DNA: TGTGCCAGCAGCTCTTTTACAGATACGCAGTATTTT. Translation gives CASSSFTDTQYF.

This clone was seen only a few times. V and J are TRBV28 and TRBJ2-7; TRBD2 matches at 10 bases. Trimming cost V 6 bases and J 5 bases; bases outside gene matches: 10. Germline assignment: CDR1 MDHEN and CDR2 SYDVKM. CDR3 length: 15 residues. The CDR3 DNA reads as TGTGCCAGCAGGTCTAGCGGGAGTTCAATCCACGAGCAGTACTTC. It encodes CASRSSGSSIHEQYF.

The chain combines TRBV24-1 with TRBJ2-3, with D perhaps matching TRBD2 (5 bases). This CDR3 spans 17 amino acids. The germline gives CDR1 KGHDR, CDR2 SFDVKD. Trimming cost V 3 bases and J 0 bases, with 15 bases left between them. CDR3 protein: CATSDPRADVSTDTQYF. Here the CDR3 DNA reads TGTGCCACCAGTGATCCGAGGGCGGATGTGAGCACAGATACGCAGTATTTT.

V usage is TRBV6-2 or TRBV6-3 and J usage is TRBJ2-7; possibly TRBD1 for D (5 bases). Trimming stripped 5 bases from V and 4 bases from J, with 9 bases between. This CDR3 has 12 amino acids. Germline CDR1 and CDR2: MNHEY and SVGEGT. The CDR3 DNA follows: TGTGCCAGCAGTAGCAGGGTGTACGAGCAGTACTTC. Translating gives CASSSRVYEQYF.

The J gene is TRBJ1-4, the V gene TRBV6-6, with D perhaps matching TRBD1 (6 bases). This CDR3 region has 15 residues. Trimming shortened V by 6 bases and J by 4 bases, and 15 bases separated the two germline ends. CDR1 and CDR2 from the germline V gene are MNHNY and SVGAGI (reference sequence). As DNA, the CDR3 is TGTGCCAGCAGACCCGGGACAACCCATAATGAAAAACTGTTTTTT. It is translated as CASRPGTTHNEKLFF.

This chain uses TRBV30 with TRBJ1-2; D is unresolved. V shed 1 base and J shed 1 base, with 4 bases lying between them. CDR1 is GTSNPN and CDR2 is SVGIG in the germline V gene (reference sequence). The CDR3 has 12 amino acids. The CDR3 region is CAWSGSNYGYTF. The CDR3 DNA is TGTGCCTGGAGTGGGAGTAACTATGGCTACACCTTC.

V gene TRBV9 combines with J gene TRBJ2-7; 12 bases are shared with TRBD1. Germline CDR1 SGDLS, CDR2 YYNGEE. The length of the CDR3 is 13 residues. Unmatched junction bases numbered 2, after V lost 5 bases and J lost 5 bases. The chain's CDR3 is CASSGDRGHEQYF. CDR3 coding DNA: TGTGCCAGCAGTGGGGACAGGGGGCACGAGCAGTACTTC.

The chain carries TRBV5-1 and TRBJ1-1; D perhaps matches TRBD1 (6 bases). V lost 3 bases and J lost 8, with 17 bases in between. The CDR3 sequence is 14 residues long. Germline V gene sequence: CDR1 SGHRS, CDR2 YFSETQ. In DNA form, the CDR3 reads TGCGCCAGCAGCTGGGACCGGGATCAGGGGGAAGCTTTCTTT. This translates into CASSWDRDQGEAFF.

The genes are TRBV5-4 and TRBJ1-1, with 7 bases fitting TRBD1. The junction had 15 bases not matched to a gene; V was cut back by 1 base and J by 9 bases. This CDR3 region has 16 residues. The germline gives CDR1 SGHNT, CDR2 YYREEE (reference sequence). CDR3 in DNA: TGTGCCAGCAGCTTGATGGGACAGCAATCCCAGATTAAAGCTTTCTTT. Translated: CASSLMGQQSQIKAFF. The full variable domain, in which reference TRBV5-4 and TRBJ1-1 provide the parts outside the CDR3, is ETGVTQSPTHLIKTRGQQVTLRCSSQSGHNTVSWYQQALGQGPQFIFQYYREEENGRGNFPPRFSGLQFPNYSSELNVNALELDDSALYLCASSLMGQQSQIKAFFGQGTRLTVV.